The entry below gives a single TCR beta chain sequence along with its context. Antigen specificity is unknown. The record originates from a study of identifying expanded T cells in peripheral blood. The length of the CDR3 is 15 residues. Germline values: CDR1 MNHNS, CDR2 SASEGT. The V and J ends lost 2 bases and 6 bases, in that order; junction bases with no gene match: 9. Data came from immunoSEQ multiplex PCR; TCRdb stores just in-frame clones and leaves some out. This sample carries 51,000 or so clones, around 82% of them seen once, and the ten largest clones take less than 15%. Study-wide points: Across healthy donors, higher total template counts meant significantly greater roughly 2-week count variance. Around 1.2 clones differed between technical replicates, versus roughly 16 and 20 over time.

Healthy donors had no documented immune events, such as infections, while sampled. The TCR comes from a person between 18 and 75 years old in good health. Source material: blood. The chain joins TRBV6-1 to TRBJ2-7; 8 bases line up with TRBD1. CDR3 nucleotide sequence: TGTGCCAGCAGTGAATTGCCCCAGGGGGCTTTCGAGCAGTACTTC. Encoded protein: CASSELPQGAFEQYF.